The entry that follows covers one TCR beta chain sequence. The data stem from a study of T cell changes during pregnancy in multiple sclerosis. Germline CDR1 reads SGHKS; CDR2 reads YYEKEE (reference sequence). Trimming shortened V by 0 bases and J by 11 bases, and 14 bases separated the two germline ends. The CDR3 is made up of 13 amino acids. The repertoire was sequenced with immunoSEQ multiplex PCR; TCRdb's copy has only in-frame clones and lacks some. The table records approximately 70,000 clones, under 95% of them present only once. The gene calls are TRBV5-5 and TRBJ1-1; possibly TRBD1 for D (6 bases). The source of this sequence is a female donor with multiple sclerosis, enrolled in a pregnancy study. The sample in question was CD4+ T cells from peripheral blood mononuclear cells, obtained before pregnancy. This chain's CDR3 is CASSLAGERLAFF. CDR3 DNA: TGTGCCAGCAGCTTGGCAGGGGAACGGTTGGCTTTCTTT. The variable domain in full, completed from reference TRBV5-5 and TRBJ1-1, reads DAGVTQSPTHLIKTRGQQVTLRCSPISGHKSVSWYQQVLGQGPQFIFQYYEKEERGRGNFPDRFSARQFPNYSSELNVNALLLGDSALYLCASSLAGERLAFFGQGTRLTVV.